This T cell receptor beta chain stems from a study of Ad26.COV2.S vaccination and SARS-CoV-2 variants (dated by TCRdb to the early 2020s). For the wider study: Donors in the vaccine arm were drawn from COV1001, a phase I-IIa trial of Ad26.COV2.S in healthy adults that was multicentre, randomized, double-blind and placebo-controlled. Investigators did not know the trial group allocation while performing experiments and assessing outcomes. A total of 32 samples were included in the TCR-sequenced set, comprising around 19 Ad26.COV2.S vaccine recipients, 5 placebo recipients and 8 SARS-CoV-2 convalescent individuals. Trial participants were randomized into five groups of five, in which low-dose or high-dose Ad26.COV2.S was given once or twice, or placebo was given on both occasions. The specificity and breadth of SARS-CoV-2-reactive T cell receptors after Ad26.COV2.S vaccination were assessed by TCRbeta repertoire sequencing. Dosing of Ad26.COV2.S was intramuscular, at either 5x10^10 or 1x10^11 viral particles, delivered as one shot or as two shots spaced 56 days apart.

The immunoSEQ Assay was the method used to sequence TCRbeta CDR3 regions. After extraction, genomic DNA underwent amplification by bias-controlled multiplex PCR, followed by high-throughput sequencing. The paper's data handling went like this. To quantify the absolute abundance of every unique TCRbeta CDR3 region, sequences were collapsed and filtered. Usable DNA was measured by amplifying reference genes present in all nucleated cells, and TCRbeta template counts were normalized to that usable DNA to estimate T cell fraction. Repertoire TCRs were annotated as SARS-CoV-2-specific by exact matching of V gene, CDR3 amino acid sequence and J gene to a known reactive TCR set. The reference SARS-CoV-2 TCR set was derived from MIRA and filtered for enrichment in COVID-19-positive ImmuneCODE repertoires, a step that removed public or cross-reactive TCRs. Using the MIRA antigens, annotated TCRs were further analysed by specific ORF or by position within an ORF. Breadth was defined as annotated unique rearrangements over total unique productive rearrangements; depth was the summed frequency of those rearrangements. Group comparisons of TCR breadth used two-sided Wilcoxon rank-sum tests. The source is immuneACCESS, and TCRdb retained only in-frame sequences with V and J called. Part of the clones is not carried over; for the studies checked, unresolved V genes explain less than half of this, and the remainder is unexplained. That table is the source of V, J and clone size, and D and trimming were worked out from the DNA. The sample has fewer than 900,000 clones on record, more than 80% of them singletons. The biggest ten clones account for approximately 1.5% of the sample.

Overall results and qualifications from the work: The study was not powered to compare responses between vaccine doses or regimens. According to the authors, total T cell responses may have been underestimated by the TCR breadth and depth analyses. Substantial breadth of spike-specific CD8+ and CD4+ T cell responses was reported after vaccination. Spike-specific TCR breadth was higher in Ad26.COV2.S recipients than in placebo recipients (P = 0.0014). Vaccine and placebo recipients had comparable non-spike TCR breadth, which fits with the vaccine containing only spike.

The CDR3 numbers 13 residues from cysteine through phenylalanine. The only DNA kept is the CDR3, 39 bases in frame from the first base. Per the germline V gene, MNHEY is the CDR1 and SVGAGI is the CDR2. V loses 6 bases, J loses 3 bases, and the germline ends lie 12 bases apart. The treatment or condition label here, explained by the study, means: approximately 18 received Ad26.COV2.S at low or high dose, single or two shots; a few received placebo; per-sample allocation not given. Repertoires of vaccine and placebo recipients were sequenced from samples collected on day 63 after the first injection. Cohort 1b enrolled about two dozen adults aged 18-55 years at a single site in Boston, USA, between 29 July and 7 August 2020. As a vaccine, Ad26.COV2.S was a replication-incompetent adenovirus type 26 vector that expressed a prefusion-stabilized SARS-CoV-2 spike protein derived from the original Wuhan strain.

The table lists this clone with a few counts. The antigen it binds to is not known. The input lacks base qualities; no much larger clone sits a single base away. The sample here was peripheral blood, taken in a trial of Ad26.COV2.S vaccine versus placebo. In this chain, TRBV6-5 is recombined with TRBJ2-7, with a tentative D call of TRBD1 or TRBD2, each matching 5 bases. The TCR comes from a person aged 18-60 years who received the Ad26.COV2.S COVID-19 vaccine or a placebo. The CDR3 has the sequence CASRTGDDYEQYF. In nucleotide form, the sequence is TGTGCCAGCAGAACTGGGGACGACTACGAGCAGTACTTC.